The TCR beta chain under discussion was sequenced for a study of cytomegalovirus exposure and HLA in healthy donors. Germline CDR1 reads SGHRS; CDR2 reads YFSETQ. The CDR3 is made up of 16 amino acids. V lost 0 bases to trimming and J lost 4 bases; unmatched junction nucleotides: 6. The PCR used 60 Vbeta and 13 Jbeta primers. Produced via immunoSEQ multiplex PCR; TCRdb's table is partial and in-frame only. The table records some 98,000 clones, roughly two thirds of them present only once. Sequencing was performed on PBMCs. The sequence came from a man in his forties or fifties in good health and CMV-seronegative. The chain employs TRBV5-1 and TRBJ2-5; 10 bases are a match to TRBD2. The CDR3 reads CASSLGASGRGETQYF. For the CDR3, the DNA is TGCGCCAGCAGCTTGGGGGCTAGCGGGAGAGGAGAGACCCAGTACTTC.